This TCR beta chain came from a study of cytomegalovirus exposure and HLA in healthy donors. The length of the CDR3 is 16 residues. Germline V CDR1 and CDR2: SGHTS, YDEGEE. V gave up 4 bases and J gave up 0 bases, with 14 bases separating them. Repertoires were generated with immunoSEQ multiplex PCR, while TCRdb's copy carries only in-frame clones and drops some. The repertoire has 260,000 or so clones, around nine tenths of them found once; the top ten carry roughly 0.93%. Sequencing was performed on PBMCs. The chain employs TRBV5-8 and TRBJ1-5; tentative D call: TRBD1 (6 bases). This receptor was taken from a woman under 30 in good health and CMV-seronegative. CDR3 coding DNA: TGTGCCAGCAGCATTCGGACAGCCCCTAGCAATCAGCCCCAGCATTTT. Residues: CASSIRTAPSNQPQHF.